Given below is one T cell receptor beta chain in context. The antigen is unknown. V was clipped by 1 base and J by 2 bases; unmatched bases: 5. Germline loops: CDR1 MNHEY, CDR2 SMNVEV (reference sequence). The CDR3 runs 16 residues. The sample originates from a study of cytomegalovirus exposure and HLA in healthy donors. Study details: Of approximately 400 genotyped donors, about 80% clustered with self-reported Caucasian donors.

Broader study findings: The only immune exposure information that was available was CMV serostatus. For most TCR beta V segments, an earlier analysis put the productive rate at about 90% or about 30% of the time. Roughly even sequencing depth across donors was the assumption behind the presence/absence analyses.

The PCR contained 60 Vbeta and 13 Jbeta primers. Assay: immunoSEQ multiplex PCR; the TCRdb copy retains only in-frame clones and omits some. This sample carries approximately 190,000 clones, about 79% of them seen once, and the ten largest clones take roughly 0.095%. The chain joins TRBV27 to TRBJ2-5, with TRBD2 matching 9 bases. Sequences were obtained from PBMCs. The TCR sequence derives from a boy aged 2 to 10 in good health and CMV-seronegative. CDR3 in DNA: TGTGCCAGCAGTTTATTCGGGCGGGGGGGACAAGAGACCCAGTACTTC. The encoded protein is CASSLFGRGGQETQYF.